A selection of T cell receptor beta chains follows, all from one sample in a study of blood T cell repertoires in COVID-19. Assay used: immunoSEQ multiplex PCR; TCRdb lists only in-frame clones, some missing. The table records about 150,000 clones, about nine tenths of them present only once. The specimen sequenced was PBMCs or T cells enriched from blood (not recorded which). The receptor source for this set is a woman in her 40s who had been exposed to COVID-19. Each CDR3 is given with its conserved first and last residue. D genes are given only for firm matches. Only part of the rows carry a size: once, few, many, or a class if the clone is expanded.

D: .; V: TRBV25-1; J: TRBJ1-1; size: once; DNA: TGTGCCAGCAGAAGGGGGAGCCTCGAAGCTTTCTTT; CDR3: CASRRGSLEAFF
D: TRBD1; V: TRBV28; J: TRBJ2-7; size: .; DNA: TGTGCCAGCACTTATCGACAGGGGGCGTTATTCGAGCAGTACTTC; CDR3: CASTYRQGALFEQYF
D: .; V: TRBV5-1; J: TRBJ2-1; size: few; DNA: TGCGCCAGCAGCTTGGACACTAGCATCGTCAATGAGCAGTTCTTC; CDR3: CASSLDTSIVNEQFF
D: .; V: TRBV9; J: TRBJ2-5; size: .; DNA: TGTGCCAGCAGCCCCGCCGCGGGGCTGGGGGAGACCCAGTACTTC; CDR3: CASSPAAGLGETQYF
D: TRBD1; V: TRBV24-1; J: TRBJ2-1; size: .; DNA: TGTGCCACCAGTGATTCCGGGACAGGGAGTAATGAGCAGTTCTTC; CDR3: CATSDSGTGSNEQFF
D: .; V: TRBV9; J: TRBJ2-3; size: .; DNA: TGTGCCAGCAGCGTAGGCCGGTCCGTTGGAGATACGCAGTATTTT; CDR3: CASSVGRSVGDTQYF
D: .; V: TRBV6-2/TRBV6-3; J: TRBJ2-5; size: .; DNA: TGTGCCAGCAGTTACGCCGGTAGCGGCAGCCAAGAGACCCAGTACTTC; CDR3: CASSYAGSGSQETQYF
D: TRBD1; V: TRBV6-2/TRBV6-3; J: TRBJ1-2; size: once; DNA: TGTGCCAGCAGTTATGGTCTGGACAGGGGAAGCTATGGCTACACCTTC; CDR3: CASSYGLDRGSYGYTF
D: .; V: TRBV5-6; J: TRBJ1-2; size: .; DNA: TGTGCCAGCAGCTTGGCACAGAGTTATGGCTACACCTTC; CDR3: CASSLAQSYGYTF
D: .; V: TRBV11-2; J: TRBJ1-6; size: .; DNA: TGTGCCAGCAACGGACATACCTCCTATAATTCACCCCTCCACTTT; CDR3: CASNGHTSYNSPLHF
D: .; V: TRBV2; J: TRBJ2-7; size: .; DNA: TGTGCCAGCAGTGAAGATCCGGGGTGGGCCTCCTACGAGCAGTACTTC; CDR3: CASSEDPGWASYEQYF
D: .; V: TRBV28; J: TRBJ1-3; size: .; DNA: TGTGCCAGCACACAAGGAAACACCATATATTTT; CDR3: CASTQGNTIYF
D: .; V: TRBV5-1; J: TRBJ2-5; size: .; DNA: TGCGCCAGCAGTTCAGGAGCGGCTACCCAAGAGACCCAGTACTTC; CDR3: CASSSGAATQETQYF
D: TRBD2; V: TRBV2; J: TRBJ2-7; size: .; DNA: TGTGCCAGCAAAGGGACTAGGTTCTTGGGTGAGCAGTACTTC; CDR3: CASKGTRFLGEQYF
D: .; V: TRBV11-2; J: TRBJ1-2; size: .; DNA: TGTGCCAGCAGCTTATCGCAGGACAGTTATGGCTACACCTTC; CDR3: CASSLSQDSYGYTF
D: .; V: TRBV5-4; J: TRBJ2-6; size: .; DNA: TGTGCCAGCAGGCCCAGCTCTGGGGCCAACGTCCTGACTTTC; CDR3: CASRPSSGANVLTF
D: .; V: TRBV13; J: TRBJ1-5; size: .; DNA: TGTGCCAGCAGCTCTCGGGAGGGTGTGGAGCCCCAGCATTTT; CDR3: CASSSREGVEPQHF
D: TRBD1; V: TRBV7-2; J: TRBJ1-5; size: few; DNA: TGTGCCAGCAGCCTAAACAGGGGAACAAGACAGCCCCAGCATTTT; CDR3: CASSLNRGTRQPQHF
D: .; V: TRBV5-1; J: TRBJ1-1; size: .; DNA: TGCGCCAGCAGCTCTGAGGGCCTCTCTGACACTGAAGCTTTCTTT; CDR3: CASSSEGLSDTEAFF
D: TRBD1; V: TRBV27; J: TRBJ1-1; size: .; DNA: TGTGCCAGCAGCCGCCCAGGGGGCTACACTGAAGCTTTCTTT; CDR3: CASSRPGGYTEAFF
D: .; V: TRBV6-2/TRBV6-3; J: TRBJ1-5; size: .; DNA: TGTGCCAGCAGTCAACCCGGCGGCGGAAATCAGCCCCAGCATTTT; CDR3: CASSQPGGGNQPQHF
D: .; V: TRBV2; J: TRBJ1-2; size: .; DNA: TGTGCCAGCAGTGAATGGGCCGCAACCTATGGCTACACCTTC; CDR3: CASSEWAATYGYTF
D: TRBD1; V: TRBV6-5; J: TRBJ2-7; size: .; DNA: TGTGCCAGCAGAAGACAGGGAGAAAGCTACGAGCAGTACTTC; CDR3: CASRRQGESYEQYF
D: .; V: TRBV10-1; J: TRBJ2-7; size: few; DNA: TGCGCCAGCAGCCCCTCAGGGGCCTACGAGCAGTACTTC; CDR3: CASSPSGAYEQYF